The entry below gives a single T cell receptor (beta chain) sequence along with its context. What it binds is not known. These data originate in a study of beta chain features in type 1 diabetes. Points from the study as a whole: Patients with type 1 diabetes carried fewer insertions and had more deletions at their VDJ junctions.

Germline V lookup: CDR1 MNHEY, CDR2 SMNVEV (reference sequence). Germline trimming cut 6 bases from V and 0 bases from J; bases unmatched to any gene: 3. The CDR3 contains 14 residues. Expressed TCRB transcripts were sequenced because the isolated RNA had all been reverse transcribed beforehand. Measured with immunoSEQ multiplex PCR; TCRdb has only the in-frame clones, and not every one. The sample carries approximately 380,000 clones, over 13% recorded once. The specimen was naive CD4+ T cells from blood. This chain connects TRBV27 to TRBJ1-2; TRBD1 agrees at 8 bases. This clonotype was sampled from a woman aged 18-29 years in good health. The CDR3 sequence: CASSQDRANYGYTF. DNA of the CDR3: TGTGCCAGCAGCCAGGACAGGGCTAACTATGGCTACACCTTC.